This TCR beta chain was profiled in a study of blood T cell repertoires in COVID-19. The CDR3 extends over 14 amino acids. Germline values: CDR1 SQVTM, CDR2 ANQGSEA. Losses at the gene ends were 6 bases for V and 2 bases for J; bases not matched to a gene: 6. Per the original data handling: Reference gene primer amplification yielded estimated nucleated cell counts. Measured with immunoSEQ multiplex PCR; TCRdb has only the in-frame clones, and not every one. Clonal size and the V and J genes are those of that table, whereas D and trimming came from the DNA. The sample includes about 310,000 clones, around nine tenths of them seen just once.

Material: PBMCs or T cells enriched from blood (not recorded which). The chain is built from TRBV29-1 and TRBJ2-7; 11 positions agree with TRBD2. The origin of this receptor is a middle-aged woman who had recovered from COVID-19. The DNA for the CDR3 is TGCAGCGTGCGACTAGCGGGATCCCCCTACGAGCAGTACTTC. Its translation is CSVRLAGSPYEQYF.